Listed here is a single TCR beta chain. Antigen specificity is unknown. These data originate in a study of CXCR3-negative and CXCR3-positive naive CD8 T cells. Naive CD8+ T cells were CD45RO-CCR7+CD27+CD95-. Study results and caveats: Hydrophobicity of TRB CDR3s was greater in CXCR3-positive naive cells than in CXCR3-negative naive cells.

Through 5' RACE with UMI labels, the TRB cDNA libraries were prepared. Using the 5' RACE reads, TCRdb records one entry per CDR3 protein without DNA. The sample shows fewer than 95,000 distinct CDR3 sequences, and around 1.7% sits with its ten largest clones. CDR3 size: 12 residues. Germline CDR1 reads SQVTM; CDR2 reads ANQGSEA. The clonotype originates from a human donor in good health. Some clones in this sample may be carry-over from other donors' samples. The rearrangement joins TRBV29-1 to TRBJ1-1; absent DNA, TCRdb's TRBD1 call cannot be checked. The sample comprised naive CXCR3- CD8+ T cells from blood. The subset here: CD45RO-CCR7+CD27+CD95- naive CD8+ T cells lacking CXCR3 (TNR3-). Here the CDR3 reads CSVSGSFTEAFF.